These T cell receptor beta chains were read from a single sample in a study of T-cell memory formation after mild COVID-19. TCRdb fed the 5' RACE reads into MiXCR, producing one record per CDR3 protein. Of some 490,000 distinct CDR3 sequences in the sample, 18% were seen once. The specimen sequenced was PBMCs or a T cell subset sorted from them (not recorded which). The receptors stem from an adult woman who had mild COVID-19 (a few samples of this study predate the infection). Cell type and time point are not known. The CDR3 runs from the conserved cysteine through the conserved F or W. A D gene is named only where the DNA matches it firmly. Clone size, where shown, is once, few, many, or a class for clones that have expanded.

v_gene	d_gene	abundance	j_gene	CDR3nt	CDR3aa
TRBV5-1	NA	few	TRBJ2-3	TGCGCCAGCAGCCCCGGCGTTAGGGACCCCCGATCGGATACGCAGTATTTT	CASSPGVRDPRSDTQYF
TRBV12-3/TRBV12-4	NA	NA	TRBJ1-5	TGTGCCAGCAGTGCGCAGCAGCTCAATCAGCCCCAGCATTTT	CASSAQQLNQPQHF
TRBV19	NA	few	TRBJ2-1	TGTGCCAGTAGTATCAAGACCAACCCCTACAATGAGCAGTTCTTC	CASSIKTNPYNEQFF
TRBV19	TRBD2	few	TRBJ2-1	TGTGCCAGTAGTACCATGGGGCTAGCGGGAAACAATGAGCAGTTCTTC	CASSTMGLAGNNEQFF
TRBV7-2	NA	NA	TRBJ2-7	TGTGCCAGCAGCTCTCCTATCTCCTACGAGCAGTACTTC	CASSSPISYEQYF
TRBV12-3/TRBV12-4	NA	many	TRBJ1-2	TGTGCCAGCAGTCCCCGTCGAGGGAGAGATGGCTACACCTTC	CASSPRRGRDGYTF
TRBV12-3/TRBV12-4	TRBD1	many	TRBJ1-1	TGTGCCAGCAGTCTGACGGACAGGGGCACTGAAGCTTTCTTT	CASSLTDRGTEAFF
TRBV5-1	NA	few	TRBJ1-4	TGCGCCAGCAGCCAACAGGGCCTTAATGAAAAACTGTTTTTT	CASSQQGLNEKLFF
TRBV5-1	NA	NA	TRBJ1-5	TGCGCCAGCAGCTTGGGGGAGTTGGGGACCTATCAGCCCCAGCATTTT	CASSLGELGTYQPQHF
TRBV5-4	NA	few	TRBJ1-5	TGTGCCAGCAGCTTTGGTGGGGGATTGGGTCAGCCCCAGCATTTT	CASSFGGGLGQPQHF
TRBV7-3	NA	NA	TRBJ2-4	TGTGCCAGCAGCTTAATGGGATCACTAGCCAAAAACATTCAGTACTTC	CASSLMGSLAKNIQYF
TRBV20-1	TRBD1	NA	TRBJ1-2	TGCAGTGCTAGGGGAACAGGGGGCTATGGCTACACCTTC	CSARGTGGYGYTF
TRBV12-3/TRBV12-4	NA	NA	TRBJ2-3	TGTGCCAGCACCAGAACCGGGGGCACAGATACGCAGTATTTT	CASTRTGGTDTQYF
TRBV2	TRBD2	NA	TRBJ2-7	TGTGCCAGCAGTGATTGGGGCGGGGGGTTGTACGAGCAGTACTTC	CASSDWGGGLYEQYF
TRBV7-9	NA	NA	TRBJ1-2	TGTGCCAGCAGCACCACCGGGGCCGATGGCTACACCTTC	CASSTTGADGYTF
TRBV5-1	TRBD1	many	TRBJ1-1	TGCGCCAGCAGCGCCACAGGGGGCGGCACTGAAGCTTTCTTT	CASSATGGGTEAFF
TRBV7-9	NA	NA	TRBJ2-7	TGTGCCAGCAGCCCCTCGGGACATGGGGAATCTGGGCAGTACTTC	CASSPSGHGESGQYF
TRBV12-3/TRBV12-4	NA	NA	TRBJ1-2	TGTGCCAGCAGCTGGGGTCACCGGAGCTATGGCTACACCTTC	CASSWGHRSYGYTF
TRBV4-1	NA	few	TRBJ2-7	TGCGCCAGCAGACGAGACAAGGACGGGAGCTCCTACGAGCAGTACTTC	CASRRDKDGSSYEQYF
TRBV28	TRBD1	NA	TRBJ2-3	TGTGCCAGCAGCCTGACAGGGGGCGGAGGCACAGATACGCAGTATTTT	CASSLTGGGGTDTQYF
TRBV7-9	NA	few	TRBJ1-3	TGTGCCAGCGCCGGAAACACCATATATTTT	CASAGNTIYF
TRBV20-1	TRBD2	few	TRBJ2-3	TGCAGTGCTAGAGATCCCATGACTAGCGGGAGAATTGGCACAGATACGCAGTATTTT	CSARDPMTSGRIGTDTQYF
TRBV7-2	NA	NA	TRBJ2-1	TGTGCCAGCAGCGTGGATTACAATGAGCAGTTCTTC	CASSVDYNEQFF
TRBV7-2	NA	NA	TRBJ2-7	TGTGCCAGCAGCTTAAGGGGGAGGAGTGAGCAGTACTTC	CASSLRGRSEQYF
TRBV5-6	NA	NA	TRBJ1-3	TGTGCCAGCAGCTTAGTCCCCGGGTCTGGAAACACCATATATTTT	CASSLVPGSGNTIYF
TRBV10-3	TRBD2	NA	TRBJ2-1	TGTGCCATCAGTGTGAGTTCCTGGCGGGAGGCTTTAGGTGATGAGCAGTTCTTC	CAISVSSWREALGDEQFF
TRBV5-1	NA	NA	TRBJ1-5	TGCGCCAGCAGCTTGGGACCAATTAGCAATCAGCCCCAGCATTTT	CASSLGPISNQPQHF
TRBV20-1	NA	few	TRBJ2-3	TGCAGTGCTAGTTACGGCCGGGGCCTGGATTTT	CSASYGRGLDF
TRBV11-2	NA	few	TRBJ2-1	TGTGCCAGCAGCTTAGATAGGGTTGGCAACAATGAGCAGTTCTTC	CASSLDRVGNNEQFF
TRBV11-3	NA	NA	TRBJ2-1	TGTGCCAGCAGCTTAGGAGAGATAGGTCTTTACAATGAGCAGTTCTTC	CASSLGEIGLYNEQFF
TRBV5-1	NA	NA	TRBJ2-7	TGCGCCAGCAGCTCGATTGGGGGGGCCTCCGGTGACGAGCAGTACTTC	CASSSIGGASGDEQYF
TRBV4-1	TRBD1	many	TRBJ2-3	TGCGCCAGCAGCCAGACAGGGGTGGGCACAGATACGCAGTATTTT	CASSQTGVGTDTQYF
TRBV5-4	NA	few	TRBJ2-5	TGTGCCAGCAGCTTGGAGTTCAGCGAGACCCAGTACTTC	CASSLEFSETQYF
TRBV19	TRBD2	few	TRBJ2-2	TGTGCCAGTACGGTGACTAGCGGTGCCGGGGAGCTGTTTTTT	CASTVTSGAGELFF
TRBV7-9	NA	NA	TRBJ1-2	TGTGCCAGCAGCGCTTCTGGACGGTTGTATGGCTACACCTTC	CASSASGRLYGYTF
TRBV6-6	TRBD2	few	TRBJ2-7	TGTGCCAGCAGATCTACTAGCGGGGAGTTCTACGAGCAGTACTTC	CASRSTSGEFYEQYF
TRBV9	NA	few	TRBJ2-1	TGTGCCAGCAGCTCCGGAGGGGACAATGAGCAGTTCTTC	CASSSGGDNEQFF
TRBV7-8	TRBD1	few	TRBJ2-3	TGTGCCAGCAGCTTGACAGGGAATTCGGATACGCAGTATTTT	CASSLTGNSDTQYF
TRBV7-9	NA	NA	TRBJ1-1	TGTGCCAGCAGCCCCCCCCGGTATGGACAAGCTTTCTTT	CASSPPRYGQAFF
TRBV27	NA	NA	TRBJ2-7	TGTGCCAGCAGTTTAACAAAAGGGGTTTTCTCCTACGAGCAGTACTTC	CASSLTKGVFSYEQYF
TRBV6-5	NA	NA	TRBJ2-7	TGTGCCAGCACCTACGGGGTCCCTCCCTACGAGCAGTACTTC	CASTYGVPPYEQYF
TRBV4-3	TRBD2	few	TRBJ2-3	TGCGCCAGCAGCCAATTCCCCGGGACTAGCGTCGTTCATACGCAGTATTTT	CASSQFPGTSVVHTQYF
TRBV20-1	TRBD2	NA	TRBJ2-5	TGCAGTGCTCGGACTAGGGGCGGGACCCAGTACTTC	CSARTRGGTQYF
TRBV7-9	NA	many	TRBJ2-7	TGTGCCATCAAAACAGGGTACGAGCAGTACTTC	CAIKTGYEQYF
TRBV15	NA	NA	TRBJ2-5	TGTGCCACCAGCTACCCCTGGACGGAGGCTGGGGAGACCCAGTACTTC	CATSYPWTEAGETQYF
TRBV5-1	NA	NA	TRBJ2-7	TGCGCCAGCATGATTGGCGCGGGCTACGAGCAGTACTTC	CASMIGAGYEQYF
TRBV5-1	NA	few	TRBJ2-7	TGCGCCAGCAGCTCCGGGACACCTACCTACGAGCAGTACTTC	CASSSGTPTYEQYF
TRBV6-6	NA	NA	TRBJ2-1	TGTGCCAGCAGTTACACCATTTCCGGGATTGAGCAGTTCTTC	CASSYTISGIEQFF
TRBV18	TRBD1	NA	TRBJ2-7	TGTGCCAGCTCACCCGACAGGGCCTCCTACGAGCAGTACTTC	CASSPDRASYEQYF
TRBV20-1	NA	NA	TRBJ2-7	TGCAGTGCCGGGGCCTACGAGCAGTACTTC	CSAGAYEQYF
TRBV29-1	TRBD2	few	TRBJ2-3	TGCAGCGTTGAAGAAGTAGCGGGGTCGACAGATACGCAGTATTTT	CSVEEVAGSTDTQYF
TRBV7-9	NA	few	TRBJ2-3	TGTGCCAGCAGCTTAGCTACAGGGACAGATACGCAGTATTTT	CASSLATGTDTQYF
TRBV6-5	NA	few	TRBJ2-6	TGTGCCAGCAGTTGGGCCAAAGCCGGGGCCAACGTCCTGACTTTC	CASSWAKAGANVLTF
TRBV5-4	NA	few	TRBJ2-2	TGTGCCAGCAGCCCTGGCAGGGCCGCGAACACCGGGGAGCTGTTTTTT	CASSPGRAANTGELFF
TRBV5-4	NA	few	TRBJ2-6	TGTGCCAGCAGGTTGGGCGGCTCTGGGGCCAACGTCCTGACTTTC	CASRLGGSGANVLTF
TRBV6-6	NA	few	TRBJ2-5	TGTGCCAGCAGTTACTCCACCTCCGGTGCCAGCCAAGAGACCCAGTACTTC	CASSYSTSGASQETQYF
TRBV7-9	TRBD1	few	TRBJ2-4	TGTGCCAGCAGCCGGGACAGGGGGGACATTCAGTACTTC	CASSRDRGDIQYF
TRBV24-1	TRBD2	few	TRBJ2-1	TGTGCCACCAGTGATTTGAAAGGAGCGGGAGTCTACAATGAGCAGTTCTTC	CATSDLKGAGVYNEQFF
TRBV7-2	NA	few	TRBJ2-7	TGTGCCAGCAGCTTAAGGGCCGAGAACTTATACGAGCAGTACTTC	CASSLRAENLYEQYF